The entry below describes one T cell receptor (beta chain). The J segment lost 3 bases and the V segment lost 4 bases, leaving 16 bases of the junction unmatched. The CDR3 spans 19 residues. CDR1 and CDR2 from the germline V gene are MNHNS and SASEGT. Libraries were prepared by immunoSEQ multiplex PCR; TCRdb keeps only in-frame clonotypes and omits some of them. This table holds 350,000 to 450,000 clones, 85% found once. These data belong to a study of blood T cell repertoires in COVID-19. For the study at large: The analysed material was cDNA or gDNA that came from T cells, B-cell-depleted T cells, or PBMCs.

This chain links TRBV6-1 with TRBJ2-3; 10 nucleotides line up with TRBD2. The TCR sequence derives from a woman between 18 and 29 years old with acute or convalescent COVID-19. Sequencing was carried out using peripheral blood. The CDR3: CASSAPRGLAGEVTDTQYF. The CDR3 nucleotides are TGTGCCAGCAGTGCCCCCAGGGGGCTAGCGGGAGAAGTGACAGATACGCAGTATTTT.